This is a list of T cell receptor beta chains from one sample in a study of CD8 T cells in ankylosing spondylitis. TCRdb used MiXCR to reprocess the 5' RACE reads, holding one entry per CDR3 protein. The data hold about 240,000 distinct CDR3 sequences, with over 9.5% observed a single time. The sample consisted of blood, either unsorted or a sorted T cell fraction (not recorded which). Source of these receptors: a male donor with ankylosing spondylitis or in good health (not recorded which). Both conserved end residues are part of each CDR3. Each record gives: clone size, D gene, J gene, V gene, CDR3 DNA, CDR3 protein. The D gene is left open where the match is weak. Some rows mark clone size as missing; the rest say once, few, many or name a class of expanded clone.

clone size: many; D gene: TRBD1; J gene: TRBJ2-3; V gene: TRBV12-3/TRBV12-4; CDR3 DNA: TGTGCCAGTGGGGTCGGGACAGAAAGCACAGATACGCAGTATTTT; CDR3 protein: CASGVGTESTDTQYF
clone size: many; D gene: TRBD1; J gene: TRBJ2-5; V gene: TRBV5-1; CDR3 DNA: TGCGCCAGCAGTCCTGCCAGGGGGAATAGAGAGACCCAGTACTTC; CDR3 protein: CASSPARGNRETQYF
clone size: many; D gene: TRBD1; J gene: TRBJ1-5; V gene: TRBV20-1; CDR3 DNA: TGCAGTGCTGTGACAGGGAATAGCAATCAGCCCCAGCATTTT; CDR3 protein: CSAVTGNSNQPQHF
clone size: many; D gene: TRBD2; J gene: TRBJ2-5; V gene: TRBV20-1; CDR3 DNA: TGCAGTGCCCACTACGGGGGGGCTCCTGAAGAGACCCAGTACTTC; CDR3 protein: CSAHYGGAPEETQYF
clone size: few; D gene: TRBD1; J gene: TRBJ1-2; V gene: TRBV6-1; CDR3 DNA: TGTGCCACCTCTGTTTACCGGGACAGCGGCAATGGCTACACCTTC; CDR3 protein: CATSVYRDSGNGYTF
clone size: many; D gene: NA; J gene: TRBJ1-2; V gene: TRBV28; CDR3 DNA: TGTGCCAGCAGTTCGGGGGTTAACTATGGCTACACCTTC; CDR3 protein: CASSSGVNYGYTF
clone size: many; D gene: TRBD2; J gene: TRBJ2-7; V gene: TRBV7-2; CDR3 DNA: TGTGCCAGCAGCCCGAGCGGGAGGGAGTACTACGAGCAGTACTTC; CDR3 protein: CASSPSGREYYEQYF
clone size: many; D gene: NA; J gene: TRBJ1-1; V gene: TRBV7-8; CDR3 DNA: TGTGCCAGCGGTGGGGCCCGGGGAATGAACACTGAAGCTTTCTTT; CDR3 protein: CASGGARGMNTEAFF
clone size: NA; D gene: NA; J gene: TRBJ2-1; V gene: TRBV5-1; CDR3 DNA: TGCGCCAGCAGCTTGGTGAGTGAGCAGTTCTTC; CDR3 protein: CASSLVSEQFF
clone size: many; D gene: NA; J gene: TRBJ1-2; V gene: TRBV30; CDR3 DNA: TGTGCCTGGAGCCTCACGGGAGGAGGAGGCTACACCTTC; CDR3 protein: CAWSLTGGGGYTF
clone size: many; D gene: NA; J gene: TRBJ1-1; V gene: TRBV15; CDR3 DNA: TGTGCCACCAGCTCTCAGGGGAACACTGAAGCTTTCTTT; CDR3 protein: CATSSQGNTEAFF
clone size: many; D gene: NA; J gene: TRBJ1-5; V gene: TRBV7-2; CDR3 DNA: TGTGCCAGCAGCTTAAATCTGGGTACCGGTCAGCCCCAGCATTTT; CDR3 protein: CASSLNLGTGQPQHF
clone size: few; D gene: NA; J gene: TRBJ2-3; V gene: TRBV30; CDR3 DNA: TGTGCCTGGACCAGGCTAAGGGTCAGCACAGATACGCAGTATTTT; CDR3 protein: CAWTRLRVSTDTQYF
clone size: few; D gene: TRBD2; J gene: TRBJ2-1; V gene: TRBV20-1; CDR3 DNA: TGCAGTGCTGGAGGACTAGCGGGAGGGCCGGACTACAATGAGCAGTTCTTC; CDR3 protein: CSAGGLAGGPDYNEQFF
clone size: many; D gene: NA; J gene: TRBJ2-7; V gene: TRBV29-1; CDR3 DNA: TGCAGCATTAAAACAGTCCCTAGCTCCTACGAGCAGTACTTC; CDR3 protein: CSIKTVPSSYEQYF
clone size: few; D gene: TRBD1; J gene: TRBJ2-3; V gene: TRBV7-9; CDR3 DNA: TGTGCCAGCAGCTTACGGATAGGACAGGGTACAGATACGCAGTATTTT; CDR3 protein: CASSLRIGQGTDTQYF
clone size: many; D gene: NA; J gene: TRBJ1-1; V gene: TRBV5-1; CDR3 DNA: TGCGCCAGCAACCCCAGGGATTATGATGCTGAAGCTTTCTTT; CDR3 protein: CASNPRDYDAEAFF
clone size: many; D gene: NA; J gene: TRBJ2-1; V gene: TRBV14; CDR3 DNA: TGTGCCAGCAGCCAAAGTCGGGGGGCCCCCTACAATGAGCAGTTCTTC; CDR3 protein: CASSQSRGAPYNEQFF
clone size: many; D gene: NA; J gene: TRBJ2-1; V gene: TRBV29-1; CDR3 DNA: TGCAGCGCTACAATGGGGTATGAGCAGTTCTTC; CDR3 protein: CSATMGYEQFF
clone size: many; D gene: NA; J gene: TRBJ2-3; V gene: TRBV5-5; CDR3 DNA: TGTGCCAGCAGCTTGCGTGGGACTAGCACAGATACGCAGTATTTT; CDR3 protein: CASSLRGTSTDTQYF
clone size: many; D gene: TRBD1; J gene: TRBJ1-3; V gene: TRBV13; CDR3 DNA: TGTGCCAGCAGCCCCCGGACAGGGGGGGACCTCTCTGGAAACACCATATATTTT; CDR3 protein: CASSPRTGGDLSGNTIYF
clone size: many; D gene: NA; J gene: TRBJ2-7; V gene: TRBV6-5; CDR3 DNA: TGTGCCAGCAGTTACGGAGGACATCTGTCCTACGAGCAGTACTTC; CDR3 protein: CASSYGGHLSYEQYF
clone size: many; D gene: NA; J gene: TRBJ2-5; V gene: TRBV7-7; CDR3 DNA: TGTGCCAGCAGCTTAGCCTGGGGGGAGACCCAGTACTTC; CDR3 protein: CASSLAWGETQYF
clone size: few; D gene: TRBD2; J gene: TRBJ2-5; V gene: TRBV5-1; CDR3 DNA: TGCGCCAGCAGCTCCGGACTAGCGGCTCACCAAGAGACCCAGTACTTC; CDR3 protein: CASSSGLAAHQETQYF
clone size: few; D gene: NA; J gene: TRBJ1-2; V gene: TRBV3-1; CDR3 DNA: TGTGCCAGCAGCCACGCTAGGACAGTTTATGGCTACACCTTC; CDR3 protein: CASSHARTVYGYTF
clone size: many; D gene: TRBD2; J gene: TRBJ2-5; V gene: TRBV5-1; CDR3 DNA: TGCGCCAGCAGCCGGGGGGAGGAAAAAGAGACCCAGTACTTC; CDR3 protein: CASSRGEEKETQYF
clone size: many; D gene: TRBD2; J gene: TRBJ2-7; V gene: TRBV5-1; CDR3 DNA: TGCGCCAGCAGCCCCGGGACTAGCGGAGAGCAGTACTTC; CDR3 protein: CASSPGTSGEQYF
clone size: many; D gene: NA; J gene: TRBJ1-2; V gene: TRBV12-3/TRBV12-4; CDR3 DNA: TGTGCCAGCAGCCCTGACGGTCTCTATGGCTACACCTTC; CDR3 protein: CASSPDGLYGYTF
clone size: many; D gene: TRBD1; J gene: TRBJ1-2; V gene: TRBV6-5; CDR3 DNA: TGTGCCAGCCGTAACAGGGGCGGGACCTATGGCTACACCTTC; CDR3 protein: CASRNRGGTYGYTF
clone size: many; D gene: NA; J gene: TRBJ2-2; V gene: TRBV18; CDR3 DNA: TGTGCCAGCTCACCACAAGGACCTTACACCGGGGAGCTGTTTTTT; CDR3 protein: CASSPQGPYTGELFF
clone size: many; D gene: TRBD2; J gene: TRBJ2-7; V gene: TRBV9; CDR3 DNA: TGTGCCAGCGGCACTAGCGGGAGCCCGGGGGAGCAGTACTTC; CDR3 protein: CASGTSGSPGEQYF
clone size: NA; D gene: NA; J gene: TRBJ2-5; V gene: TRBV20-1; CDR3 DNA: TGCAGTGCTAGAGAGCTTTCTAGCGTGGAGACCCAGTACTTC; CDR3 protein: CSARELSSVETQYF
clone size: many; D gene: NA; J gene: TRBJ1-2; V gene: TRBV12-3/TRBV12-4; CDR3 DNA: TGTGCCAGCAGTCGAGACAACTATGGCTACACCTTC; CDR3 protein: CASSRDNYGYTF
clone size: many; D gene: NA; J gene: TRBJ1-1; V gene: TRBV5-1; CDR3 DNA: TGCGCCAGCAGCTTGGGACAGCCAGGCACTGAAGCTTTCTTT; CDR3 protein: CASSLGQPGTEAFF
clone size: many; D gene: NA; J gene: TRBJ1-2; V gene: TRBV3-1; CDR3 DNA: TGTGCCAGCAGCCAAGACCAGATCTATGGCTACACCTTC; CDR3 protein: CASSQDQIYGYTF
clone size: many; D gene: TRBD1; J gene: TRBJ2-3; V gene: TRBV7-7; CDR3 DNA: TGTGCCAGCAGCATCGGACAGGGGGCTCTGTATACGCAGTATTTT; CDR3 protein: CASSIGQGALYTQYF
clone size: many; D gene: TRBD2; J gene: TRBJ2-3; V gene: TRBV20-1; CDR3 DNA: TGCAGTGCTAGAGGGTTTCAGCGGGGCGGACCAGATACGCAGTATTTT; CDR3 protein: CSARGFQRGGPDTQYF
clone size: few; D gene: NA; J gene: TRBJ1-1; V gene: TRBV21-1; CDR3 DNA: TGTGCCAGGGGGACAGGGGTGAACACTGAAGCTTTCTTT; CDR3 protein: CARGTGVNTEAFF
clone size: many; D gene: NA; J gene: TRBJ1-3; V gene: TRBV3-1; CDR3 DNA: TGTGCCAGCAGCCATTCGGGGGATGGAAACACCATATATTTT; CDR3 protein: CASSHSGDGNTIYF
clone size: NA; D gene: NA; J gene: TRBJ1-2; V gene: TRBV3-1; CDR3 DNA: TGTGCCAGCAGCCAAAGGAGAACTATCTATGGCTACACCTTC; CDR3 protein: CASSQRRTIYGYTF